The TCR beta chain described here comes from a study of blood T cell repertoires in COVID-19. CDR3 length equals 16 residues. The J segment lost 1 base and the V segment lost 2 bases, leaving 6 bases of the junction unmatched. Per germline, CDR1 LGHDT and CDR2 YNNKEL (reference sequence). Only in-frame clones appear in the TCRdb table, and some are missing; sequencing was by immunoSEQ multiplex PCR. Of about 93,000 clones detected, 90% appear once; the ten largest clones hold roughly 1.5%. The receptor comes from a human donor with active COVID-19. The donor label of this sample is uncertain. V gene TRBV3-1 (or the pseudogene TRBV3-2) combines with J gene TRBJ2-7, with TRBD1 matching 9 bases. Sequences were obtained from peripheral blood. CDR3: CASSQNVGTGSYEQYF. Here the CDR3 DNA reads TGTGCCAGCAGCCAAAACGTCGGGACAGGGTCCTACGAGCAGTACTTC.